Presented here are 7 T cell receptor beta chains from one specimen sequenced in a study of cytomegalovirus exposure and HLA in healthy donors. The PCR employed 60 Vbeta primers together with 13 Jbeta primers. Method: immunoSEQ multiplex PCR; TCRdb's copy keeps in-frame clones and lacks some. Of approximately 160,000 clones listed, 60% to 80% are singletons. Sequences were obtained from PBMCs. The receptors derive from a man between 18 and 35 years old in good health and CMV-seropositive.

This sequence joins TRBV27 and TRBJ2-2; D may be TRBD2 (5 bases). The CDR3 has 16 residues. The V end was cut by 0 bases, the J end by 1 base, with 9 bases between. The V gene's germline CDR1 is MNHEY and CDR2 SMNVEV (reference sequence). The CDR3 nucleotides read TGTGCCAGCAGTTTATCCCCGGGGTTGAACACCGGGGAGCTGTTTTTT. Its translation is CASSLSPGLNTGELFF.

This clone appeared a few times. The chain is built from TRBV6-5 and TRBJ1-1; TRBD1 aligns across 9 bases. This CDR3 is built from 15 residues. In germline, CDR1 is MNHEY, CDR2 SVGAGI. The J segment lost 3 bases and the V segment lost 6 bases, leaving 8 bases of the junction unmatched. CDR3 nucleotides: TGTGCCAGCAGGAAAAACAGGGGGCAGGACACTGAAGCTTTCTTT. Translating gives CASRKNRGQDTEAFF.

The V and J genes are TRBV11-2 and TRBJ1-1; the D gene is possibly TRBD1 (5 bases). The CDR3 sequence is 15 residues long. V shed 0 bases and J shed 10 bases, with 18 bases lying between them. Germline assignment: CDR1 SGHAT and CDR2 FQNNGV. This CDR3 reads CASSLEFGAARGAFF. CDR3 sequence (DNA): TGTGCCAGCAGCTTAGAGTTCGGGGCAGCGCGGGGAGCTTTCTTT.

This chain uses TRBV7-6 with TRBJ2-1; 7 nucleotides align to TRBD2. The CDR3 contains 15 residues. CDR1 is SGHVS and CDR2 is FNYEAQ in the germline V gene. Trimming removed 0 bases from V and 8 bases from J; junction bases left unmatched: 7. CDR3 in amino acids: CASSLAVRGSDEQFF. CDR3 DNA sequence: TGTGCCAGCAGCTTAGCGGTGCGGGGGTCGGATGAGCAGTTCTTC.

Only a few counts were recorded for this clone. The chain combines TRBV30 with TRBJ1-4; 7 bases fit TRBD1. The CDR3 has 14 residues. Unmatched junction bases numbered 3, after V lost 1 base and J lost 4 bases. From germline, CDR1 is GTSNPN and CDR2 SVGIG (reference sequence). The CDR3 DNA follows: TGTGCCTGGAGTGCGGGACAGATTAATGAAAAACTGTTTTTT. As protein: CAWSAGQINEKLFF.

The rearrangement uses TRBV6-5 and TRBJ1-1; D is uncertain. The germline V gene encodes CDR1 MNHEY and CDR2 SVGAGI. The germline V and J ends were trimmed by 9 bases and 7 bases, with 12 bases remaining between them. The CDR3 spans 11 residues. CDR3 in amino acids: CASRRRLEAFF. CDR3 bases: TGTGCCAGTCGAAGGAGGCTTGAAGCTTTCTTT.

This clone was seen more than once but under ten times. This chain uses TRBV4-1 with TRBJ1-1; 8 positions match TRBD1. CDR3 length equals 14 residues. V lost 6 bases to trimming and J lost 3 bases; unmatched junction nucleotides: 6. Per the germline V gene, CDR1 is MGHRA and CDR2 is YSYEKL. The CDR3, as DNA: TGCGCCAGCAGACGGACAGGGAAGGACACTGAAGCTTTCTTT. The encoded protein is CASRRTGKDTEAFF.